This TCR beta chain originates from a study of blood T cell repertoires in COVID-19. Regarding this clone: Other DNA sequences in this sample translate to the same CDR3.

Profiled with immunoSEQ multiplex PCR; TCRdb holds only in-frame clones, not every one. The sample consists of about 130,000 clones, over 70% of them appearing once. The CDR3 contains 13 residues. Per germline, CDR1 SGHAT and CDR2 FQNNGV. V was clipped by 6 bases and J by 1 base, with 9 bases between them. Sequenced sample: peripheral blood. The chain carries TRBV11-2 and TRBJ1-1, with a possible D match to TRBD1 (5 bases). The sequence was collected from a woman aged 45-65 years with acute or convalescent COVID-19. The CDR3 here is CASSLDKNTEAFF. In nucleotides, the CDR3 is TGTGCCAGCAGTTTGGACAAGAACACTGAAGCTTTCTTT.